This T cell receptor beta chain was retrieved from a study of CD8+ T cells in alopecia areata. Study information: Treated patients were given 5 to 10 mg oral tofacitinib twice daily.

This CDR3 has 15 residues. The germline CDR1 and CDR2 sequences are MNHNS and SASEGT. The V end lost 4 bases, the J end lost 0 bases, and 10 bases lay between the germline ends. General observations from the study: Among patients, TCR sharing was less clear than in mice, a difference possibly due in part to HLA diversity in the patient population.

RNA was isolated and reverse transcribed to cDNA, the sequencing template. Profiling relied on immunoSEQ multiplex PCR, and the TCRdb table lists in-frame clones only, not all of them. The table has more than 11,000 clones, 55% to 60% seen once. Concerning this clone itself: Its target is not known.

The study team obtained lesional scalp punch biopsies and peripheral blood from alopecia areata patients. The source was skin, collected at week 0. J is TRBJ2-1 and V is TRBV6-1; D may be TRBD1 (6 bases). The clonotype comes from a human donor with alopecia areata. Here the CDR3 DNA reads TGTGCCAGCAGTGTCAGGGGAAACTCCTACAATGAGCAGTTCTTC. Encoded protein: CASSVRGNSYNEQFF.